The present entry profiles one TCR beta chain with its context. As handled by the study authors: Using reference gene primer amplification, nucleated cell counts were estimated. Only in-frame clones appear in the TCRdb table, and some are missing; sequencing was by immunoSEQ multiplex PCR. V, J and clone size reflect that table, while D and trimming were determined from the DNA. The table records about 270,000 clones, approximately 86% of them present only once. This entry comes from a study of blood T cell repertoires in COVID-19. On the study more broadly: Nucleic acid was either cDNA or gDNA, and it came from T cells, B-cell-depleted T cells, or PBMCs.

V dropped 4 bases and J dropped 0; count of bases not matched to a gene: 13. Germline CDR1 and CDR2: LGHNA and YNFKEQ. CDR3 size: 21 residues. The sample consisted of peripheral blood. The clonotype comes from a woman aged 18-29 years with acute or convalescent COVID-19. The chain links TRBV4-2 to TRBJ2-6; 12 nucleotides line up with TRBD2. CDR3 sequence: CASSPRLAGEAGLSGANVLTF. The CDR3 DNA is TGTGCCAGCAGCCCCCGACTAGCGGGAGAGGCAGGACTCTCTGGGGCCAACGTCCTGACTTTC.